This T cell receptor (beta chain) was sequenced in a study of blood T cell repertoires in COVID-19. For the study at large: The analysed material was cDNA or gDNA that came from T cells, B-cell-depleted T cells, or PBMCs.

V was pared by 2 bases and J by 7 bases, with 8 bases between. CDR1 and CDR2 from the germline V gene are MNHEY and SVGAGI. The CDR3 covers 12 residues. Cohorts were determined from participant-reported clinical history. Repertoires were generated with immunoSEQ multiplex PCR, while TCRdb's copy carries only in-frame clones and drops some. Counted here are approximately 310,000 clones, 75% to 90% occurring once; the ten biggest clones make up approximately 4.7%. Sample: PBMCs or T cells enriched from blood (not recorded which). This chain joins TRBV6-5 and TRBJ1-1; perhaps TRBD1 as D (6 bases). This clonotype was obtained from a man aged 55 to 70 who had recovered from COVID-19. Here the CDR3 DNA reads TGTGCCAGCAGTTACACAGGGATTGAAGCTTTCTTT. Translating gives CASSYTGIEAFF.